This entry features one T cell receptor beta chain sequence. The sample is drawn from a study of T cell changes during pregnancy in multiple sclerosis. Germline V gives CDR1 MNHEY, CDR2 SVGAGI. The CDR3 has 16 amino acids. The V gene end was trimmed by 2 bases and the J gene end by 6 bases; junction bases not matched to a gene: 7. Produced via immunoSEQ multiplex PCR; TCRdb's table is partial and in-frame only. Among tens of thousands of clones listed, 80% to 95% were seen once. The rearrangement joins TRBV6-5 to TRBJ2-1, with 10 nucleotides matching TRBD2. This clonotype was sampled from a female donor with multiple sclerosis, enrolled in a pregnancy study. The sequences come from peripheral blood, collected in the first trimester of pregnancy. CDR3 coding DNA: TGTGCCAGCAGTTACGGGCTAGCGGGAGCTTTCAATGAGCAGTTCTTC. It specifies CASSYGLAGAFNEQFF.